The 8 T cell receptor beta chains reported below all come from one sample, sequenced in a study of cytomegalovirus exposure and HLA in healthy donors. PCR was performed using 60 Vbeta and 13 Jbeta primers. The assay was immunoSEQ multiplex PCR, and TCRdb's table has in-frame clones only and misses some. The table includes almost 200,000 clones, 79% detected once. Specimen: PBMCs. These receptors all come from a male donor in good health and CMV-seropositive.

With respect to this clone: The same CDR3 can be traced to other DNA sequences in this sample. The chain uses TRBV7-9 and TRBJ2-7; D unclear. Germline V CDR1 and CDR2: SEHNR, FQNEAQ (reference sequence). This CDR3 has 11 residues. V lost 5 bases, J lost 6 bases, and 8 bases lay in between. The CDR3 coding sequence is TGTGCCAGCAGCCTTGCAGGCGAGCAGTACTTC. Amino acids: CASSLAGEQYF.

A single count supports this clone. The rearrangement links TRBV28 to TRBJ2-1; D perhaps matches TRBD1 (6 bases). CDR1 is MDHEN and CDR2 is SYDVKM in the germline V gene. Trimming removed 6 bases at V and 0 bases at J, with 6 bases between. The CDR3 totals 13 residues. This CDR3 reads CASRDSSYNEQFF. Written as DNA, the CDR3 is TGTGCCAGCAGGGACAGCTCCTACAATGAGCAGTTCTTC.

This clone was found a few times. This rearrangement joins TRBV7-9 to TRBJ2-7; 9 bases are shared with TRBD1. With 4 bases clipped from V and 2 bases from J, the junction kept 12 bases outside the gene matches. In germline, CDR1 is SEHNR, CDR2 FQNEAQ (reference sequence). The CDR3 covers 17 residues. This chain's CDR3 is CASSSADLGQGPYEQYF. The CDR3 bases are TGTGCCAGCAGCTCAGCGGACTTAGGACAGGGGCCCTACGAGCAGTACTTC.

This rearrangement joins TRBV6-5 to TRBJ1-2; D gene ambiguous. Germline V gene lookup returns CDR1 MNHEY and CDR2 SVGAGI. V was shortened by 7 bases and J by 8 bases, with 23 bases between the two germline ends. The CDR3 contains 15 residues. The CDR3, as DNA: TGTGCCAGCAAGTCCGGAAAACTCGGCTACGGGGGCTACACCTTC. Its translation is CASKSGKLGYGGYTF.

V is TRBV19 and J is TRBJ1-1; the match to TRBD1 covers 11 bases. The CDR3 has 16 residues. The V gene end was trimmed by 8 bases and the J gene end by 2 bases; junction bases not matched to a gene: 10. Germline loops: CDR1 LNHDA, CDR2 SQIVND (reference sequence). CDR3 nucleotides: TGTGCCAGTTCCTCGAGGACAGGGGGCTATAACACTGAAGCTTTCTTT. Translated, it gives CASSSRTGGYNTEAFF.

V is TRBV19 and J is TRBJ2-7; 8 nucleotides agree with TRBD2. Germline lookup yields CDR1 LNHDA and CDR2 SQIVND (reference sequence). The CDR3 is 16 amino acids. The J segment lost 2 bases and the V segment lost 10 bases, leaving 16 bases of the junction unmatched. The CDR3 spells CATQSGGTMQAYEQYF. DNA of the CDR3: TGTGCCACACAAAGCGGGGGAACTATGCAAGCCTACGAGCAGTACTTC.

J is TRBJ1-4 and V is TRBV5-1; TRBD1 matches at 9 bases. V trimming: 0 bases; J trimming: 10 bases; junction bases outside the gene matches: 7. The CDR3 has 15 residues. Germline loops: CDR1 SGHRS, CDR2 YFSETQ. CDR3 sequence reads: CASSLGRTGAGKLFF. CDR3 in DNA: TGCGCCAGCAGCTTGGGAAGGACAGGGGCAGGAAAACTGTTTTTT.

The CDR3 nucleotides are TGTGCCATCAGTGAGTCTGCCAGGGATAGCAATCAGCCCCAGCATTTT. Amino acid sequence: CAISESARDSNQPQHF. The V gene is TRBV10-3, the J gene TRBJ1-5; tentative D call: TRBD1 (5 bases). Trimming took off 0 bases at V and 0 bases at J, with 9 bases between the two ends. Germline V lookup: CDR1 ENHRY, CDR2 SYGVKD. The CDR3 consists of 16 residues.